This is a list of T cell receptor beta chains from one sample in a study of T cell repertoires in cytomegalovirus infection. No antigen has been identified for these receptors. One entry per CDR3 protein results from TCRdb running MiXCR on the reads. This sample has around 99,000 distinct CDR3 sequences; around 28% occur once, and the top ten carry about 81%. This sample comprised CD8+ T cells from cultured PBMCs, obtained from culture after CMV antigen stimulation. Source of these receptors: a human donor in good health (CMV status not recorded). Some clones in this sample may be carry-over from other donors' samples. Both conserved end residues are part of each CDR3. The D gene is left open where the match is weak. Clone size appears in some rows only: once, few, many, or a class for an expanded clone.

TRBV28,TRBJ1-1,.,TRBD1,CASSVQGARTEAFF,TGTGCCAGCAGTGTACAGGGGGCGCGTACTGAAGCTTTCTTT
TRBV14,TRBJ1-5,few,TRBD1,CATHPGGHPGSNQPQHF,TGTGCCACCCACCCAGGGGGGCACCCCGGGAGCAATCAGCCCCAGCATTTT
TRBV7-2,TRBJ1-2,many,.,CASSITDSGGYTF,TGTGCCAGCAGCATCACAGACTCGGGTGGCTACACCTTC
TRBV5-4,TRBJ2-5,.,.,CASSFGAGALETQYF,TGTGCCAGCAGCTTCGGGGCGGGGGCCCTTGAGACCCAGTACTTC
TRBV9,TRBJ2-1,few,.,CASSAPWGRELGDEQFF,TGTGCCAGCAGCGCCCCTTGGGGTCGTGAACTGGGGGATGAGCAGTTCTTC
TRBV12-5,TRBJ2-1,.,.,CASGPDTGSYNEQFF,TGTGCTAGTGGCCCCGACACTGGCTCCTACAATGAGCAGTTCTTC
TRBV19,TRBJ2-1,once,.,CASSDLTLFSYNEQFF,TGTGCCAGTAGTGATCTAACCCTCTTCTCCTACAATGAGCAGTTCTTC
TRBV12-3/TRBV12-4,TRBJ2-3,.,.,CASSDVKVSQYF,TGTGCCAGCAGTGACGTAAAGGTCTCGCAGTATTTT
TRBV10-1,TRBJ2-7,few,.,CASSDREQYF,TGCGCCAGCAGTGACCGCGAGCAGTACTTC
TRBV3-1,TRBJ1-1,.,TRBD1,CASSQAGRDRGSAFF,TGTGCCAGCAGCCAAGCCGGCCGGGACAGGGGGTCCGCTTTCTTT
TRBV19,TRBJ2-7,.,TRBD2,CASSPGLEVYEQYF,TGTGCCAGTTCGCCGGGACTAGAGGTGTACGAGCAGTACTTC
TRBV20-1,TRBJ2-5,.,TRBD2,CSVSIEAGGRVTQYF,TGCAGTGTCTCCATAGAAGCGGGGGGGCGTGTGACCCAGTACTTC
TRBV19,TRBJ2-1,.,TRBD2,CASHLAGSSYNEQFF,TGTGCCAGTCATCTAGCGGGAAGCTCCTACAATGAGCAGTTCTTC
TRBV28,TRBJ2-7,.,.,CASSLFRGLEQYF,TGTGCCAGCAGTTTATTCCGAGGTCTCGAGCAGTACTTC
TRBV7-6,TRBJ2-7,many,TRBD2,CASSLDPSGSYEQYF,TGTGCCAGCAGCTTAGATCCTAGCGGATCCTACGAGCAGTACTTC
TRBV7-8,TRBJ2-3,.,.,CASSLSLAIWDTQYF,TGTGCCAGCAGCTTATCGCTGGCTATTTGGGATACGCAGTATTTT
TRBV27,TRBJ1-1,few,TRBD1,CASSFVTGGPNTEAFF,TGTGCCAGCAGTTTTGTCACAGGGGGTCCGAACACTGAAGCTTTCTTT
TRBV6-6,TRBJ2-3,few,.,CASSNSNTDTQYF,TGTGCCAGCAGTAACTCTAACACAGATACGCAGTATTTT
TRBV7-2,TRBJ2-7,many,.,CASSLASAVPPLEQYF,TGTGCCAGCAGCTTAGCATCGGCGGTGCCACCCCTCGAGCAGTACTTC
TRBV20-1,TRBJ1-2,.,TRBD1,CSAREKYRGSRDGYTF,TGCAGTGCTAGAGAGAAGTACAGGGGAAGTAGGGATGGCTACACCTTC
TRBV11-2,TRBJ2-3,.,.,CASSFFGAKVADTQYF,TGTGCCAGCAGCTTCTTTGGGGCGAAAGTGGCAGATACGCAGTATTTT
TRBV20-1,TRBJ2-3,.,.,CSASPQLGANIYTQYF,TGCAGTGCTAGTCCCCAGCTGGGGGCCAATATATATACGCAGTATTTT
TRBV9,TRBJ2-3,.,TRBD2,CASSVGILGGGSTDTQYF,TGTGCCAGCAGCGTAGGTATCCTCGGCGGGGGAAGCACAGATACGCAGTATTTT
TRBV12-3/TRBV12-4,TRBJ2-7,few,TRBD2,CASSSGTSGGSYEQYF,TGTGCCAGCAGTTCCGGGACTAGCGGGGGAAGCTACGAGCAGTACTTC
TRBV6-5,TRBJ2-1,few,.,CASSYSGGVGNEQFF,TGTGCCAGCAGTTACTCGGGCGGAGTGGGGAATGAGCAGTTCTTC
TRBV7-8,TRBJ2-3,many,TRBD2,CASSLVAGVTDTQYF,TGTGCCAGCAGCTTAGTAGCGGGGGTAACAGATACGCAGTATTTT
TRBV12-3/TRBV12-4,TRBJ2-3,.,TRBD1,CASTGTGDTDTQYF,TGTGCCAGCACCGGGACAGGGGACACAGATACGCAGTATTTT
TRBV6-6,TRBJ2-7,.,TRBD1,CASSDWGQGPSYEQYF,TGTGCCAGCAGTGACTGGGGACAGGGCCCCTCCTACGAGCAGTACTTC
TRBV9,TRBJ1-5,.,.,CASSVGGGTEPQHF,TGTGCCAGCAGCGTAGGAGGGGGGACGGAGCCCCAGCATTTT
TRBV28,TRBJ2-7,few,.,CASSPMGWEQYF,TGTGCCAGCAGTCCAATGGGGTGGGAGCAGTACTTC
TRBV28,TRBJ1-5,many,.,CASSLHSNQPQHF,TGTGCCAGCAGTTTACATAGCAATCAGCCCCAGCATTTT
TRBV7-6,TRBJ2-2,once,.,CASSFVGGPAGELFF,TGTGCCAGCAGTTTCGTGGGGGGGCCGGCCGGGGAGCTGTTTTTT
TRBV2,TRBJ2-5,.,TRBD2,CASRVLAGGFQETQYF,TGTGCCAGCAGGGTTCTAGCGGGGGGCTTTCAAGAGACCCAGTACTTC
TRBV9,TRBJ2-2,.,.,CASSMGPNTGELFF,TGTGCCAGCAGCATGGGGCCGAACACCGGGGAGCTGTTTTTT
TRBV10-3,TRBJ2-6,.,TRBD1,CAISEMGQRDSGANVLTF,TGTGCCATCAGTGAGATGGGACAGCGAGACTCTGGGGCCAACGTCCTGACTTTC
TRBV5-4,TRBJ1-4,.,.,CASSLGAATNEKLFF,TGTGCCAGCAGCTTGGGAGCAGCAACTAATGAAAAACTGTTTTTT
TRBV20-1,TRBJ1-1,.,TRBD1,CSARPPGQATEAFF,TGCAGTGCTAGACCCCCGGGACAGGCCACTGAAGCTTTCTTT
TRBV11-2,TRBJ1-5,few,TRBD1,CASSLSGTASNQPQHF,TGTGCCAGCAGCTTATCCGGGACAGCTTCGAATCAGCCCCAGCATTTT
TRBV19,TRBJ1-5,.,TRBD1,CASTKWTGDNQPQHF,TGTGCCAGTACCAAATGGACAGGGGACAATCAGCCCCAGCATTTT